In this sample, the clone carrying this T cell receptor beta chain turned up a few times. What it binds is unknown. TCR cDNA, made by 5'RACE template switching, carried an added universal primer site and UMIs. TCRdb re-called the 5' RACE reads through MiXCR, storing one row per CDR3 protein. This sample yields about 320,000 distinct CDR3 sequences, of which approximately 12% are seen a single time; 3% to 4% belongs to the top ten. These data originate in a study of T cells after yellow fever vaccination. CDR1 and CDR2 from the germline V gene are SGHTA and FQGNSA. The CDR3 consists of 14 residues. Unmatched junction bases numbered 5, after V lost 3 bases and J lost 6 bases. Study conclusions and caveats: Post-booster repertoires contained most primary-vaccination clones again (about 95% CD4, about 90% CD8). Relatively few clonotypes were ones that appeared in both CD4 and CD8 compartments. Researchers report a weaker secondary response that nonetheless peaked faster, day 5 versus 15.

Sequenced here: CD4+ T cells sorted from PBMCs, sampled 45 days after the yellow fever booster vaccination. The chain is built from TRBV7-2 and TRBJ2-3; TRBD2 aligns across 8 bases. The receptor was isolated from a man aged 18 to 30 who received the YFV17D yellow fever vaccine. The CDR3 reads CASSFVRGDDTQYF. The CDR3 bases are TGTGCCAGCAGCTTCGTGCGGGGGGACGATACGCAGTATTTT.